The 20 T cell receptor beta chains in this list originate from one sample, sequenced in a study of graft-versus-host responses after intestinal transplantation. Antigens of these TCRs are unknown. Assay: immunoSEQ multiplex PCR; the TCRdb copy retains only in-frame clones and omits some. The sample has around 100,000 clones, more than 75% seen once. Sequenced here: unstimulated CD4+ T cells sorted from spleen or lymph node cells, sampled before intestinal transplant. The receptors originated from a human donor who received an intestinal transplant.

This chain joins TRBV5-1 and TRBJ2-1; 8 bases align to TRBD2. V was pared by 4 bases and J by 0 bases, with 6 bases of the junction left unmatched. Germline V gene data show CDR1 as SGHRS and CDR2 as YFSETQ. The CDR3 runs 16 residues. CDR3 amino acids: CASSTGTSGSYNEQFF. The DNA for the CDR3 is TGCGCCAGCAGCACGGGAACTAGCGGCTCCTACAATGAGCAGTTCTTC. Variable domain in full (rest from reference TRBV5-1 and TRBJ2-1): KAGVTQTPRYLIKTRGQQVTLSCSPISGHRSVSWYQQTPGQGLQFLFEYFSETQRNKGNFPGRFSGRQFSNSRSEMNVSTLELGDSALYLCASSTGTSGSYNEQFFGPGTRLTVL.

The genes are TRBV25-1 and TRBJ2-3; the match to TRBD2 covers 12 bases. Per germline, CDR1 MGHDK and CDR2 SYGVNS. The trim removed 5 bases at V and 3 bases at J, leaving 9 bases unmatched. This CDR3 contains 17 residues. CDR3 protein: CASSSLLAGGWTDTQYF. CDR3 sequence (DNA): TGTGCCAGCAGTAGCCTCCTAGCGGGAGGGTGGACAGATACGCAGTATTTT.

The CDR3 DNA is TGTGCCAGCCAGGTTCACAATGAGCAGTTCTTC. The encoded protein is CASQVHNEQFF. J is TRBJ2-1 and V is TRBV6-5; no clear D gene. There are 11 residues in the CDR3. CDR1 and CDR2 from the germline V gene are MNHEY and SVGAGI. V gave up 8 bases and J gave up 5 bases, with 7 bases separating them.

The CDR3 sequence: CASSARPQGEAFF. In DNA, the CDR3 is TGTGCCAGCAGCGCGCGACCTCAGGGCGAAGCTTTCTTT. The J gene is TRBJ1-1, the V gene TRBV9; TRBD1 might be the D (5 bases). Germline loops: CDR1 SGDLS, CDR2 YYNGEE. The CDR3 consists of 13 residues. Trimming stripped 3 bases from V and 8 bases from J, with 14 bases between.

V is TRBV2 and J is TRBJ2-3; 8 nucleotides agree with TRBD2. This CDR3 is built from 14 residues. Germline CDR1 and CDR2: SNHLY and FYNNEI. Trimming at V came to 4 bases and at J to 1 base, leaving 1 base not matched to a gene. CDR3 sequence: CASSAGGGTDTQYF. CDR3 nucleotide sequence: TGTGCCAGCAGTGCGGGGGGGGGCACAGATACGCAGTATTTT.

The chain uses TRBV6-1 and TRBJ2-7, with a tentative D call TRBD2 (5 bases). Trimming cost V 6 bases and J 2 bases, with 11 bases left between them. The germline gives CDR1 MNHNS, CDR2 SASEGT. The CDR3 sequence is 13 residues long. The CDR3 here is CASRQAATYEQYF. The CDR3 bases are TGTGCCAGCAGACAAGCGGCAACCTACGAGCAGTACTTC.

The chain links TRBV23-1 to TRBJ1-2, with 7 bases lining up with TRBD1. TRBV23-1 is designated an ORF whose function remains uncertain. Trimming cost V 0 bases and J 2 bases; bases outside gene matches: 3. The CDR3 runs 15 residues. In nucleotides, the CDR3 is TGCGCCAGCAGTCAATCAGCACAGGGGAACTATGGCTACACCTTC. Translated: CASSQSAQGNYGYTF.

The sample holds a few counts of this clone. This CDR3 is CASKGQSNTEAFF. CDR3 nucleotide sequence: TGTGCCAGTAAGGGGCAGTCGAACACTGAAGCTTTCTTT. The rearrangement joins TRBV19 to TRBJ1-1; possibly TRBD1 for D (5 bases). Trimming cost V 7 bases and J 1 base, with 10 bases left between them. This CDR3 has 13 amino acids. Germline CDR1 and CDR2: LNHDA and SQIVND (reference sequence). Together with reference TRBV19 and TRBJ1-1, the CDR3 gives the full variable domain: DGGITQSPKYLFRKEGQNVTLSCEQNLNHDAMYWYRQDPGQGLRLIYYSQIVNDFQKGDIAEGYSVSREKKESFPLTVTSAQKNPTAFYLCASKGQSNTEAFFGQGTRLTVV.

This clone was detected only once. The CDR3 nucleotides are TGTGCCAGCAGCTTAAAAGGGAGAAGGCAGTATTTT. This translates into CASSLKGRRQYF. The chain is built from TRBV5-6 and TRBJ2-3, with D possibly being TRBD2 (5 bases). Germline V gene lookup returns CDR1 SGHDT and CDR2 YYEEEE. The V gene lost 2 bases and the J gene lost 11 bases, with 12 bases spanning the gap. There are 12 residues in the CDR3. Combining the CDR3 with reference TRBV5-6 and TRBJ2-3 gives the whole variable domain DAGVTQSPTHLIKTRGQQVTLRCSPKSGHDTVSWYQQALGQGPQFIFQYYEEEERQRGNFPDRFSGHQFPNYSSELNVNALLLGDSALYLCASSLKGRRQYFGPGTRLTVL.

The J gene is TRBJ2-4, the V gene TRBV5-1; maybe TRBD1 (6 bases). The CDR3 is 19 amino acids. Germline assignment: CDR1 SGHRS and CDR2 YFSETQ. The V end was cut by 0 bases, the J end by 0 bases, with 19 bases between. The CDR3 region is CASSLASVQGALAKNIQYF. The CDR3 nucleotides read TGCGCCAGCAGCTTGGCCTCGGTACAGGGAGCCTTAGCCAAAAACATTCAGTACTTC.

The rearrangement uses TRBV18 and TRBJ1-4; a weak D match, TRBD1 (5 bases). V shed 4 bases and J shed 5 bases, with 8 bases lying between them. Per germline, CDR1 KGHSH and CDR2 LQKENI. This CDR3 is 13 amino acids long. CDR3: CASSRGENEKLFF. CDR3 DNA: TGTGCCAGCTCACGGGGGGAAAATGAAAAACTGTTTTTT.

V usage is TRBV5-6 and J usage is TRBJ2-7; 12 nucleotides match TRBD2. Germline values: CDR1 SGHDT, CDR2 YYEEEE. V shed 2 bases and J 4 bases; nucleotides not matched to a gene: 4. The CDR3 runs to 15 residues. CDR3 sequence reads: CASSFLAGGEYEQYF. Written as DNA, the CDR3 is TGTGCCAGCAGCTTTCTAGCGGGAGGGGAGTACGAGCAGTACTTC.

The genes are TRBV5-4 and TRBJ1-2; D is uncertain. The CDR3 consists of 14 residues. V gave up 3 bases and J gave up 0 bases, with 9 bases separating them. Germline values: CDR1 SGHNT, CDR2 YYREEE (reference sequence). CDR3 sequence (DNA): TGTGCCAGCAGCTCGCCGAACACTAACTATGGCTACACCTTC. It is translated as CASSSPNTNYGYTF.

The rearrangement joins TRBV5-4 to TRBJ2-1; a weak D match, TRBD1 (5 bases). The CDR3 spans 11 residues. The germline V and J ends were trimmed by 2 bases and 8 bases, with 5 bases remaining between them. In germline, CDR1 is SGHNT, CDR2 YYREEE (reference sequence). CDR3 in amino acids: CASSLQDEQFF. CDR3 nucleotide sequence: TGTGCCAGCAGCTTACAGGATGAGCAGTTCTTC.

The table lists this clone with a count of one. The chain employs TRBV2 and TRBJ2-3; D not certain. CDR1 and CDR2 from the germline V gene are SNHLY and FYNNEI. Trimming stripped 10 bases from V and 2 bases from J, with 19 bases between. This CDR3 is 15 amino acids long. CDR3 sequence: CATSEFHVATDTQYF. As DNA, the CDR3 is TGTGCCACCTCGGAGTTCCACGTAGCCACAGATACGCAGTATTTT. Looking up the rest from reference TRBV2 and TRBJ2-3 gives the full variable domain: EPEVTQTPSHQVTQMGQEVILRCVPISNHLYFYWYRQILGQKVEFLVSFYNNEISEKSEIFDDQFSVERPDGSNFTLKIRSTKLEDSAMYFCATSEFHVATDTQYFGPGTRLTVL.

The V and J genes are TRBV25-1 and TRBJ2-1, with 9 positions matching TRBD1. Germline V gene data show CDR1 as MGHDK and CDR2 as SYGVNS. CDR3 length: 15 residues. With 4 bases clipped from V and 4 bases from J, the junction kept 5 bases outside the gene matches. The CDR3 sequence is CASSAQGAFYNEQFF. The CDR3 DNA follows: TGTGCCAGCAGTGCACAGGGGGCTTTTTACAATGAGCAGTTCTTC.

The chain uses TRBV6-5 and TRBJ1-2; TRBD1 matches 9 bases. The CDR3 totals 16 residues. The germline V gene encodes CDR1 MNHEY and CDR2 SVGAGI. After removal of 2 bases from V and 7 bases from J, the junction contained 11 bases not matched to a gene. The CDR3 here is CASSYRWDRVVGGYTF. CDR3 nucleotides: TGTGCCAGCAGTTACCGCTGGGACAGGGTGGTGGGTGGCTACACCTTC.

The V gene is TRBV29-1, the J gene TRBJ2-2, with 7 bases lining up with TRBD2. This CDR3 spans 14 amino acids. The trim removed 4 bases at V and 2 bases at J, leaving 4 bases unmatched. Germline V CDR1 and CDR2: SQVTM, ANQGSEA. The DNA of the CDR3 is TGCAGCGTTGTGACTAGCAGAAACACCGGGGAGCTGTTTTTT. It codes for CSVVTSRNTGELFF.

This chain joins TRBV6-1 and TRBJ1-4, with 10 bases fitting TRBD1. Trimming took 6 bases from V and 8 from J; bases not matched to a gene: 6. The CDR3 contains 14 residues. Germline V gene lookup returns CDR1 MNHNS and CDR2 SASEGT. CDR3 in amino acids: CASSPTGGWEKLFF. DNA of the CDR3: TGTGCCAGCAGCCCGACAGGGGGCTGGGAAAAACTGTTTTTT.

The genes are TRBV18 and TRBJ1-2, with 9 bases that match TRBD1. Germline CDR1 KGHSH, CDR2 LQKENI. This CDR3 is built from 13 residues. The ends lost 5 bases at V and 3 bases at J; junction bases unmatched: 1. CDR3 DNA: TGTGCCAGCTCAGGGGACAGGGACTATGGCTACACCTTC. Translation: CASSGDRDYGYTF.